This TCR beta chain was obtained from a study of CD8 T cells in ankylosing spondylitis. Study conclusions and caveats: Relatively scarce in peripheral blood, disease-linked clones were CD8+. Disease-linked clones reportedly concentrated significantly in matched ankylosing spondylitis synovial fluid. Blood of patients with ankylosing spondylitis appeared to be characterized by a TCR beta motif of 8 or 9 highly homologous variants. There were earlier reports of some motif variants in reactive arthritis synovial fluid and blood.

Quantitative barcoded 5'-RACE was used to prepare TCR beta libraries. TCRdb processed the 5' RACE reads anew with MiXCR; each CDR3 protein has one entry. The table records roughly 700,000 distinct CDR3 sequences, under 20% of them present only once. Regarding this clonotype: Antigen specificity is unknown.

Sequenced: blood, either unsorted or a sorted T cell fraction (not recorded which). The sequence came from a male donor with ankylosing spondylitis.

The CDR3 DNA follows: TGTGCCAGCAGCCTGAAAACAGGGAATTATCAGCCCCAGCATTTT. Translation gives CASSLKTGNYQPQHF. J is TRBJ1-5 and V is TRBV5-5; TRBD1 is a possible D gene (6 bases). V dropped 4 bases and J dropped 5 bases, with 16 bases sitting between them. The CDR3 runs to 15 residues. The V gene's germline CDR1 is SGHKS and CDR2 YYEKEE (reference sequence).